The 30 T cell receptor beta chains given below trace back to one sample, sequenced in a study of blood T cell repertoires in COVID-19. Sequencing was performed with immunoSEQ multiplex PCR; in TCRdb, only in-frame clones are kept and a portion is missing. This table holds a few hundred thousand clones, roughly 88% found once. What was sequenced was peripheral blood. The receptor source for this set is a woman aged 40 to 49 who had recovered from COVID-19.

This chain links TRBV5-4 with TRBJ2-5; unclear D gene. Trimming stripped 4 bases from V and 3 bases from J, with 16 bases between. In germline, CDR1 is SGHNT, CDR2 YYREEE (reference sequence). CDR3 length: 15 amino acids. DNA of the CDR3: TGTGCCAGCAGCCCCTATTTGGGCAGAAAAGAGACCCAGTACTTC. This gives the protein CASSPYLGRKETQYF.

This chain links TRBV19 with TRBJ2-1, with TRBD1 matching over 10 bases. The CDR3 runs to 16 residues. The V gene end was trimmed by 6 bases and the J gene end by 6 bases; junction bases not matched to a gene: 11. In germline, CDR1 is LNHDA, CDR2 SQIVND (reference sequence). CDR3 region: CASRTAWDRGTNEQFF. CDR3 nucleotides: TGTGCCAGTAGGACAGCGTGGGACAGGGGAACCAATGAGCAGTTCTTC.

The CDR3 protein is CASSVGQGNQPQHF. In DNA, the CDR3 is TGTGCCAGCAGCGTCGGACAGGGCAATCAGCCCCAGCATTTT. V usage is TRBV9 and J usage is TRBJ1-5; 7 nucleotides match TRBD1. J was trimmed by 2 bases and V by 2 bases; bases with no gene match: 1. CDR1 and CDR2 (germline): SGDLS, YYNGEE. The CDR3 covers 14 residues.

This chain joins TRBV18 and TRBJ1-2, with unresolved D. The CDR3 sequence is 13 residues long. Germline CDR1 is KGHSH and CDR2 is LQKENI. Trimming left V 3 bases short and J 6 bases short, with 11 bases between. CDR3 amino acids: CASSPQESDGYTF. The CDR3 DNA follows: TGTGCCAGCTCACCCCAAGAATCGGATGGCTACACCTTC.

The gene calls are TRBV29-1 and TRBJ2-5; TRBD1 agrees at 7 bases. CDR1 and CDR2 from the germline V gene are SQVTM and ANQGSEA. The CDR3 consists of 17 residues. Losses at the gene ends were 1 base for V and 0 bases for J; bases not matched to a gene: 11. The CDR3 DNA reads TGCAGCGTTGAAGGGGGCCCCGGGACAGAGTACCAAGAGACCCAGTACTTC. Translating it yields CSVEGGPGTEYQETQYF. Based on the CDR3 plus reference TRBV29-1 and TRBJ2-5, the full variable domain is SAVISQKPSRDICQRGTSLTIQCQVDSQVTMMFWYRQQPGQSLTLIATANQGSEATYESGFVIDKFPISRPNLTFSTLTVSNMSPEDSSIYLCSVEGGPGTEYQETQYFGPGTRLLVL.

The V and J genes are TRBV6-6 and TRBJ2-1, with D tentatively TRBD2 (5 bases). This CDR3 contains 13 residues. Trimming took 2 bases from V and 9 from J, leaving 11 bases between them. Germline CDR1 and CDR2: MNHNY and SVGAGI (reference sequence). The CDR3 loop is CASSYPGLGEQFF. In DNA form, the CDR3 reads TGTGCCAGCAGTTACCCCGGACTTGGTGAGCAGTTCTTC.

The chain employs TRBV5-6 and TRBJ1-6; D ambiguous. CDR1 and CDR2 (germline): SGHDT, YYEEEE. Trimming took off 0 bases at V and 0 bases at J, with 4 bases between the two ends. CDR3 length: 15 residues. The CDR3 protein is CASSLESSYNSPLHF. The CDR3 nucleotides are TGTGCCAGCAGCTTGGAGAGCTCCTATAATTCACCCCTCCACTTT.

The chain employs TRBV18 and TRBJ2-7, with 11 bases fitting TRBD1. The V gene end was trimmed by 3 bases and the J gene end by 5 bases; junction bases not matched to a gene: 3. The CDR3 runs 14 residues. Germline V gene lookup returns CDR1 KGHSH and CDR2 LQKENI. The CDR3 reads CASSPQGQGDEQYF. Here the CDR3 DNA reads TGTGCCAGCTCACCGCAGGGACAGGGGGACGAGCAGTACTTC.

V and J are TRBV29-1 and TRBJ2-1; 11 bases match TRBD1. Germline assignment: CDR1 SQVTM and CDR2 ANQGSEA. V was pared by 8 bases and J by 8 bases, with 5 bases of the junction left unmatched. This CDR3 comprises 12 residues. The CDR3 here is CSTGQGADEQFF. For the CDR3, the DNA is TGCAGCACCGGACAGGGGGCGGATGAGCAGTTCTTC.

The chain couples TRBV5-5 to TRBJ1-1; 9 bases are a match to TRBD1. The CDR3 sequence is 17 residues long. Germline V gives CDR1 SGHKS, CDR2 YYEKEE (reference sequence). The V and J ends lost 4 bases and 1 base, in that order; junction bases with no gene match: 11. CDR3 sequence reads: CASSPGTGRRGNTEAFF. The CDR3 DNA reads TGTGCCAGCAGCCCAGGGACAGGGAGGAGGGGGAACACTGAAGCTTTCTTT.

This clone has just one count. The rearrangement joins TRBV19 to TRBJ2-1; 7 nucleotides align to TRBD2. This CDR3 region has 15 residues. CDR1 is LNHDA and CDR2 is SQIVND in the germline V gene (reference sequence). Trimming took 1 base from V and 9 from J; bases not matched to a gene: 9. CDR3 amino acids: CASSIVVVGGSEQFF. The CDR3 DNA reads TGTGCCAGTAGTATAGTAGTCGTGGGCGGGAGTGAGCAGTTCTTC. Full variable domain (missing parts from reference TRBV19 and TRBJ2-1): DGGITQSPKYLFRKEGQNVTLSCEQNLNHDAMYWYRQDPGQGLRLIYYSQIVNDFQKGDIAEGYSVSREKKESFPLTVTSAQKNPTAFYLCASSIVVVGGSEQFFGPGTRLTVL.

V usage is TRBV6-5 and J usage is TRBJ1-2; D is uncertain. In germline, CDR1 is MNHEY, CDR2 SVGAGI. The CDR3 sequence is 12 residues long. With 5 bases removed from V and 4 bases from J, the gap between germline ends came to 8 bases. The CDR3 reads CASSPGSYGYTF. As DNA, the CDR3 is TGTGCCAGCAGTCCGGGGTCCTATGGCTACACCTTC.

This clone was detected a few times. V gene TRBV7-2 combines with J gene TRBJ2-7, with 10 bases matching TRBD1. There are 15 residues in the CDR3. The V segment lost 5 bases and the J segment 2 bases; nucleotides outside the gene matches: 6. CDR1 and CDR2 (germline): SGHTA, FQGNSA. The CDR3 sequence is CASSMTGGEAYEQYF. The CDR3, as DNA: TGTGCCAGCAGCATGACAGGGGGCGAAGCCTACGAGCAGTACTTC.

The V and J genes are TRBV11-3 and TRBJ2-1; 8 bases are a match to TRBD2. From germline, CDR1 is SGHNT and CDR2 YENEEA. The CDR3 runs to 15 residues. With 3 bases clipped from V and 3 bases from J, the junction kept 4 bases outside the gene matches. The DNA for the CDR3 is TGTGCCAGCAGCTTGGGAGCGGGGGTCTACAATGAGCAGTTCTTC. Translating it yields CASSLGAGVYNEQFF.

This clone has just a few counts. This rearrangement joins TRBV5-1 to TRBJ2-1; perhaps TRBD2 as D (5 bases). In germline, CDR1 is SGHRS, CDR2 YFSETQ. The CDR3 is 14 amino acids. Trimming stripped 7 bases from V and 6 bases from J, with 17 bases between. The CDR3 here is CASSRPGGLNEQFF. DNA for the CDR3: TGCGCCAGCTCACGACCGGGCGGACTCAATGAGCAGTTCTTC. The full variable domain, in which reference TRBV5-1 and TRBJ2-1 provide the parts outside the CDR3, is KAGVTQTPRYLIKTRGQQVTLSCSPISGHRSVSWYQQTPGQGLQFLFEYFSETQRNKGNFPGRFSGRQFSNSRSEMNVSTLELGDSALYLCASSRPGGLNEQFFGPGTRLTVL.

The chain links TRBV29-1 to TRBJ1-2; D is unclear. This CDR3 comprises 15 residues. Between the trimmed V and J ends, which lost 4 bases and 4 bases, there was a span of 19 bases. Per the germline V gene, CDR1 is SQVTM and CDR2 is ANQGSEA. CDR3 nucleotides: TGCAGCGTTGCGGGATCCGTGGCTCGTGGCTATGGCTACACCTTC. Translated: CSVAGSVARGYGYTF.

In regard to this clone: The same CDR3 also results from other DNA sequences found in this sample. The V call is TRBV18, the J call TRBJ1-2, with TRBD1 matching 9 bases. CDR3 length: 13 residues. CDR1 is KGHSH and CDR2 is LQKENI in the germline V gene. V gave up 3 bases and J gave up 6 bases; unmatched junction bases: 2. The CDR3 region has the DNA TGTGCCAGCTCACCCGGACAGGGGAATGGCTACACCTTC. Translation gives CASSPGQGNGYTF.

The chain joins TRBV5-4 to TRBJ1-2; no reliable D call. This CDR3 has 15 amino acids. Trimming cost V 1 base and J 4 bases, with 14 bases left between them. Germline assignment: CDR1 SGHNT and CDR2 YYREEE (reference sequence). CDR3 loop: CASSLWSPTTYGYTF. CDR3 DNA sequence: TGTGCCAGCAGCTTGTGGTCGCCCACTACCTATGGCTACACCTTC.

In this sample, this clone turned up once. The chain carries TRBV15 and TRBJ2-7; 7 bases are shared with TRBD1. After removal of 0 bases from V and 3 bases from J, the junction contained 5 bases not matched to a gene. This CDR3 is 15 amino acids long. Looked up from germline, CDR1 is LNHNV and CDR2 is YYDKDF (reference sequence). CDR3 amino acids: CATSRDLGQDYEQYF. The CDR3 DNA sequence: TGTGCCACCAGCAGAGATTTAGGACAGGACTACGAGCAGTACTTC.

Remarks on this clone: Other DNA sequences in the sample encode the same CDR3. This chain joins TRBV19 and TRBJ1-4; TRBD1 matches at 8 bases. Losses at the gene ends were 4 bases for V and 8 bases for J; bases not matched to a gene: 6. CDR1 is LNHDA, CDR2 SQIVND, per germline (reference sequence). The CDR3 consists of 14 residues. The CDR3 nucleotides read TGTGCCAGTAGTACCACAGGGGGAGGCGAAAAACTGTTTTTT. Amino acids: CASSTTGGGEKLFF.

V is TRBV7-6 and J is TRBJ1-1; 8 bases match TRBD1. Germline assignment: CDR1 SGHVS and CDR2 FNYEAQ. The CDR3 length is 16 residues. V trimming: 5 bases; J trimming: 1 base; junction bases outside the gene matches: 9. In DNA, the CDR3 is TGTGCCAGCAGCAGAGGCGCAGGACAGGGGAACACTGAAGCTTTCTTT. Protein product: CASSRGAGQGNTEAFF.

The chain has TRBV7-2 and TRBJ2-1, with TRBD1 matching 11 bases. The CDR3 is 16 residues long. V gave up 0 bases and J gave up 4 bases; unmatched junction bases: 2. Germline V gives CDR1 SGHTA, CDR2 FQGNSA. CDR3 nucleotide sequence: TGTGCCAGCAGCTTAGCGGGACAGGGGGGATACAATGAGCAGTTCTTC. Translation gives CASSLAGQGGYNEQFF.

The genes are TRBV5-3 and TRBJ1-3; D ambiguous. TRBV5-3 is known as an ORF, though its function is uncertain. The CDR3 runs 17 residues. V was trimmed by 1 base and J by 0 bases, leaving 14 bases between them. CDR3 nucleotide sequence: TGTGCCAGAAGCTTGTGTATCCTGGGCCGCTCTGGAAACACCATATATTTT. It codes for CARSLCILGRSGNTIYF.

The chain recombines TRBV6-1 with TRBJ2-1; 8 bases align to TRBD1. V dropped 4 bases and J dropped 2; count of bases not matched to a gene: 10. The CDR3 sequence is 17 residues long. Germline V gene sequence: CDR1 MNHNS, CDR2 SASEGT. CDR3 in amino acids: CASSGRTGRRAYNEQFF. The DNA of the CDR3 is TGTGCCAGCAGTGGTCGGACAGGGAGGAGGGCCTACAATGAGCAGTTCTTC.

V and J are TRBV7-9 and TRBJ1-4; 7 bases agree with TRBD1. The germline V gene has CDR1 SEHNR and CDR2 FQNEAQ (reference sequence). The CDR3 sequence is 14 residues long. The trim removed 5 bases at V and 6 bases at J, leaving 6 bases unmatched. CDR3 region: CASSPGQIDEKLFF. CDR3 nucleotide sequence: TGTGCCAGCAGCCCGGGACAGATCGATGAAAAACTGTTTTTT.

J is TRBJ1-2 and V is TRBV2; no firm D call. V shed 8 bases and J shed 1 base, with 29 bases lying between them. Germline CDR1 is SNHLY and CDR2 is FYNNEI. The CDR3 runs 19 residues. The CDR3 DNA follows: TGTGCCAGCCTCCAACTTAATCAGGAACGAGGGATAATTAACTATGGCTACACCTTC. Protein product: CASLQLNQERGIINYGYTF.

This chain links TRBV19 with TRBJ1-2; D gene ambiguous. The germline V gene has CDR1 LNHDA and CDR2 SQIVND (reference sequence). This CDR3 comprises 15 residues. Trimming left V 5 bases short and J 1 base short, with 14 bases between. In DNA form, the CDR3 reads TGTGCCAGTAGTTTTAGAGTCACCTTTAACTATGGCTACACCTTC. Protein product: CASSFRVTFNYGYTF.

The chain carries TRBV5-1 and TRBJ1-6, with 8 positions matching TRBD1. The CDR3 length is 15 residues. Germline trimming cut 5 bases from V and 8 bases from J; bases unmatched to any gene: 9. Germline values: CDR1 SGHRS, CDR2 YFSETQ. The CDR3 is CASRSGQGFDSPLHF. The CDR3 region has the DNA TGCGCCAGCAGGTCTGGACAGGGTTTCGATTCACCCCTCCACTTT. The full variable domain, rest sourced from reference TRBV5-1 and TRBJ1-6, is KAGVTQTPRYLIKTRGQQVTLSCSPISGHRSVSWYQQTPGQGLQFLFEYFSETQRNKGNFPGRFSGRQFSNSRSEMNVSTLELGDSALYLCASRSGQGFDSPLHFGNGTRLTVT.

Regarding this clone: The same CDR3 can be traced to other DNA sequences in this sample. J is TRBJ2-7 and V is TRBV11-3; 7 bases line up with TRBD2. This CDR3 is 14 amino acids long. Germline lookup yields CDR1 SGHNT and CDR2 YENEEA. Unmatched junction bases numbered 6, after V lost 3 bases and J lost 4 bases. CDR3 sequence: CASSLGGETYEQYF. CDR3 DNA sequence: TGTGCCAGCAGCTTGGGGGGGGAGACGTACGAGCAGTACTTC.

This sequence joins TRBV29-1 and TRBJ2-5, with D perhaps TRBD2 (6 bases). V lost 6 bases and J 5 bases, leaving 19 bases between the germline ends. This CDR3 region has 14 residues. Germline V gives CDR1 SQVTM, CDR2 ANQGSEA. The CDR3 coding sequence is TGCAGCGTCGGGGGTCAGGCCGTCCTTGAGACCCAGTACTTC. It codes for CSVGGQAVLETQYF.